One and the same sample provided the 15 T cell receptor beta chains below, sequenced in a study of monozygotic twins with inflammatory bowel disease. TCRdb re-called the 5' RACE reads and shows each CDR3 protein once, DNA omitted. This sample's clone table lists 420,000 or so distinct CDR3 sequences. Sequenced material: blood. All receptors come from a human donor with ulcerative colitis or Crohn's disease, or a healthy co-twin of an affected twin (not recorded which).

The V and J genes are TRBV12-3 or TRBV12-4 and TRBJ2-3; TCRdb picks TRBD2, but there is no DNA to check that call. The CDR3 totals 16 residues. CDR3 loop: CASSLDQRGGTDTQYF.

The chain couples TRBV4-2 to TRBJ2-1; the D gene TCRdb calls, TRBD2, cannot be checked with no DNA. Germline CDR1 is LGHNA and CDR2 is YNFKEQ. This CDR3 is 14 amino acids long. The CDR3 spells CASSRDSSEPEQFF.

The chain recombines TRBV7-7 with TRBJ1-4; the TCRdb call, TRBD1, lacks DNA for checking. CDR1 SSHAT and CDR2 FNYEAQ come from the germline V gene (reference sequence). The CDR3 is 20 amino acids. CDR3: CASSPSISPRQGAVNEKLFF.

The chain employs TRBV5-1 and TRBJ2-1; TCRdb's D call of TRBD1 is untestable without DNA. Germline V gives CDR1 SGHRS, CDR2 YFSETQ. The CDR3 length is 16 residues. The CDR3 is CASSRAPDGSYNEQFF.

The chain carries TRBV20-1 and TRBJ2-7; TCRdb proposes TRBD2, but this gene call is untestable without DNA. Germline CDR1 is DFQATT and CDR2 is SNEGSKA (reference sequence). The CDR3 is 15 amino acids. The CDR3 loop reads CSASPSGGYDYEQYF.

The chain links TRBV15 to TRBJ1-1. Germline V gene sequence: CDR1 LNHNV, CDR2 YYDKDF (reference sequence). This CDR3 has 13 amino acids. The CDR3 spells CATSVVRFTEAFF.

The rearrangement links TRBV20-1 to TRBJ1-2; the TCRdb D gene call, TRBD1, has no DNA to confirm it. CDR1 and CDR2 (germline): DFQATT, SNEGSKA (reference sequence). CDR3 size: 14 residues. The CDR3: CSAKDRLPYYGYTF.

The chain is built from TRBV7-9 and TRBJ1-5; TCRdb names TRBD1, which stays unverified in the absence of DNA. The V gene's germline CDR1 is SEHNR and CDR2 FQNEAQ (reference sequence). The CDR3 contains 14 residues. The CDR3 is CAGSLQGDNQPQHF.

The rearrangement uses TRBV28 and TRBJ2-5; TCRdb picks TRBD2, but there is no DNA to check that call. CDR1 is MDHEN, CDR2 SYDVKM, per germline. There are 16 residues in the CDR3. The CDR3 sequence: CASSTPPDRYQETQYF. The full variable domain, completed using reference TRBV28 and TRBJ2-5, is DVKVTQSSRYLVKRTGEKVFLECVQDMDHENMFWYRQDPGLGLRLIYFSYDVKMKEKGDIPEGYSVSREKKERFSLILESASTNQTSMYLCASSTPPDRYQETQYFGPGTRLLVL.

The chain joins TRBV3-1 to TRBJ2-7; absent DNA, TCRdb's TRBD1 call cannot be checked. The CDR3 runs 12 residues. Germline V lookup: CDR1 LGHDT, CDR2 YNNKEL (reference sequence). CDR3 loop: CASHRGLKEQYF.

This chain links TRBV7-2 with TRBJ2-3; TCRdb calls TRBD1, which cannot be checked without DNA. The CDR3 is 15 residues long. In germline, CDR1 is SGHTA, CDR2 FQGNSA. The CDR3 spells CASSRTGGKQDTQYF.

The CDR3 reads CASSLQGGDYGYTF. This chain uses TRBV5-1 with TRBJ1-2; TCRdb's D gene call, TRBD1, goes unchecked for lack of DNA. Germline-derived CDR1 and CDR2 are SGHRS and YFSETQ. The CDR3 contains 14 residues.

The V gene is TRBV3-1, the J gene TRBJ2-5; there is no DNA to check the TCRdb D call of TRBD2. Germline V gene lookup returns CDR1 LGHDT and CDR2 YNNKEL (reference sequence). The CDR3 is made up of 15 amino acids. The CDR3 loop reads CASSLPGGRAETQYF.

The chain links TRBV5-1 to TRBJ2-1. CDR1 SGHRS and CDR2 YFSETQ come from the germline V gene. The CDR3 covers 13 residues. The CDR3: CASSLASGNEQFF.

CDR3 sequence reads: CSALAGGHYEQYF. V gene TRBV20-1 combines with J gene TRBJ2-7; TCRdb's D call, TRBD2, is unchecked because there is no DNA. The CDR3 runs 13 residues. Germline CDR1 and CDR2: DFQATT and SNEGSKA (reference sequence).